These 27 T cell receptor beta chains originate from one sample sequenced in a study of spatial heterogeneity in lung cancer. The time point was: sample taken at primary tumor resection. No cell sorting; template was whole RNA from tumor, lung tissue or PBMC. TCRdb ran MiXCR on the 5' RACE reads and lists one entry per CDR3 protein. The sample lists about 47,000 distinct CDR3 sequences; 12% were seen once. The sequenced sample was PBMCs, obtained at surgery. These receptors were collected from a female donor with early-stage non-small cell lung cancer.

Ten or more counts support this clonotype. The V gene is TRBV20-1, the J gene TRBJ2-5, with TRBD1 as a possible D gene (6 bases). The CDR3 has 15 residues. V was trimmed by 5 bases and J by 0 bases, leaving 16 bases between them. CDR1 is DFQATT and CDR2 is SNEGSKA in the germline V gene (reference sequence). The CDR3 protein is CSASQGWEYQETQYF. The CDR3 bases are TGCAGTGCTTCACAGGGCTGGGAGTACCAAGAGACCCAGTACTTC.

The chain recombines TRBV20-1 with TRBJ1-1; TRBD1 aligns across 8 bases. This CDR3 has 12 residues. V shed 5 bases, J shed 7 bases, and the junction held 6 bases outside the gene matches. CDR1 is DFQATT, CDR2 SNEGSKA, per germline (reference sequence). The CDR3 DNA sequence: TGCAGTGCTTTGGACAGGGCTGTTGAAGCTTTCTTT. This translates into CSALDRAVEAFF.

This clonotype was detected only a few times. The chain carries TRBV29-1 and TRBJ1-1; D gene uncertain. The V and J ends lost 4 bases and 0 bases respectively, with 9 bases between them. The CDR3 length is 13 residues. CDR1 and CDR2 (germline): SQVTM, ANQGSEA. CDR3 coding DNA: TGCAGCGTTGTTGGGAAGATGAACACTGAAGCTTTCTTT. It codes for CSVVGKMNTEAFF.

The chain combines TRBV27 with TRBJ2-1, with D unresolved. The CDR3 sequence is 12 residues long. CDR1 is MNHEY, CDR2 SMNVEV, per germline (reference sequence). Trimming shortened V by 5 bases and J by 8 bases, and 10 bases separated the two germline ends. The CDR3 region has the DNA TGTGCCAGCAGTACCTCATTGGATGAGCAGTTCTTC. Its translation: CASSTSLDEQFF.

This chain uses TRBV28 with TRBJ1-2, with TRBD1 matching over 8 bases. CDR3 length equals 17 residues. In germline, CDR1 is MDHEN, CDR2 SYDVKM. The junction had 12 bases not matched to a gene; V was cut back by 3 bases and J by 3 bases. The CDR3 loop reads CASSLWAGGSRYYGYTF. The DNA for the CDR3 is TGTGCCAGCAGTTTGTGGGCAGGGGGCTCTCGGTACTATGGCTACACCTTC.

This chain joins TRBV7-2 and TRBJ2-1, with 8 bases lining up with TRBD2. V shed 2 bases and J 6 bases; nucleotides not matched to a gene: 3. Germline V lookup: CDR1 SGHTA, CDR2 FQGNSA. The CDR3 is made up of 14 amino acids. As DNA, the CDR3 is TGTGCCAGCAGCTTAACGGGAGGGCCCAATGAGCAGTTCTTC. It is translated as CASSLTGGPNEQFF.

This clonotype was recorded a few times. The rearrangement links TRBV5-1 to TRBJ2-7, with D perhaps matching TRBD2 (5 bases). Looked up from germline, CDR1 is SGHRS and CDR2 is YFSETQ. There are 14 residues in the CDR3. The ends were cut back, 2 bases at V and 3 bases at J, with 12 bases in the middle. DNA of the CDR3: TGCGCCAGCAGCTTTGGGAGCCTAAACTACGAGCAGTACTTC. It translates to CASSFGSLNYEQYF.

This clonotype was detected only a few times. This rearrangement joins TRBV13 to TRBJ1-1; no firm D call. Germline CDR1 PRHDT, CDR2 FYEKMQ (reference sequence). With 5 bases removed from V and 6 bases from J, the gap between germline ends came to 13 bases. This CDR3 has 13 residues. The chain's CDR3 is CASSDYLSAEAFF. The DNA of the CDR3 is TGTGCCAGCAGCGATTACTTGAGCGCTGAAGCTTTCTTT.

The rearrangement links TRBV6-5 to TRBJ2-3; 12 bases fit TRBD1. The germline CDR1 and CDR2 sequences are MNHEY and SVGAGI. After removal of 6 bases from V and 4 bases from J, the junction contained 5 bases not matched to a gene. The CDR3 is 15 amino acids. CDR3 bases: TGTGCCAGCAGCTCCGGGACAGGGGGCCCAGATACGCAGTATTTT. It encodes CASSSGTGGPDTQYF.

Notes on this clonotype: One end of the junction does not line up with germline, which may come from a read error. The chain carries TRBV3-1 and TRBJ2-7, with 7 bases aligning to TRBD2. Germline V CDR1 and CDR2: LGHDT, YNNKEL (reference sequence). The CDR3 spans 15 residues. In DNA, the CDR3 is TGTGCCAGCAGCCAAGATTCAGGGCCTAGCGGAGGGTGGATCTTC. It specifies CASSQDSGPSGGWIF.

Many counts were recorded for this clonotype. V gene TRBV3-1 combines with J gene TRBJ1-5; D possibly corresponds to TRBD1 (6 bases). The germline V and J ends were trimmed by 1 base and 2 bases, with 9 bases remaining between them. The CDR3 contains 15 residues. Germline V gene sequence: CDR1 LGHDT, CDR2 YNNKEL (reference sequence). This chain's CDR3 is CASSQGRQGNQPQHF. DNA for the CDR3: TGTGCCAGCAGCCAAGGGCGACAGGGCAATCAGCCCCAGCATTTT.

This chain links TRBV20-1 with TRBJ1-2; no clear D gene. This CDR3 spans 13 amino acids. Trimming cost V 3 bases and J 0 bases, with 8 bases left between them. Per the germline V gene, CDR1 is DFQATT and CDR2 is SNEGSKA (reference sequence). CDR3 nucleotide sequence: TGCAGTGCTAGTCGTAGTTCTAACTATGGCTACACCTTC. Translation: CSASRSSNYGYTF.

J is TRBJ1-1 and V is TRBV5-1; 7 bases are a match to TRBD1. The J segment lost 3 bases and the V segment lost 0 bases, leaving 5 bases of the junction unmatched. The CDR3 totals 15 residues. Looked up from germline, CDR1 is SGHRS and CDR2 is YFSETQ. DNA of the CDR3: TGCGCCAGCAGCTTGGATCAGGGGGGAGACACTGAAGCTTTCTTT. Protein product: CASSLDQGGDTEAFF.

This clonotype was observed a single time. This chain joins TRBV9 and TRBJ1-1, with a weak D call TRBD1 (6 bases). V gave up 4 bases and J gave up 5 bases, with 12 bases separating them. Per germline, CDR1 SGDLS and CDR2 YYNGEE. CDR3 size: 13 residues. CDR3 nucleotide sequence: TGTGCCAGCAGCCCACAGGGTCGGACTGAAGCTTTCTTT. It is translated as CASSPQGRTEAFF.

This clonotype was seen many times. V and J are TRBV12-3 or TRBV12-4 and TRBJ1-1; TRBD1 matches 7 bases. The CDR3 consists of 14 residues. Germline trimming cut 6 bases from V and 0 bases from J; bases unmatched to any gene: 4. The CDR3 region is CASSRGQVNTEAFF. As DNA, the CDR3 is TGTGCCAGCAGCCGTGGACAGGTGAACACTGAAGCTTTCTTT.

This clonotype was picked up a small number of times. The chain uses TRBV20-1 and TRBJ2-7; D remains ambiguous. The germline CDR1 and CDR2 sequences are DFQATT and SNEGSKA (reference sequence). The CDR3 contains 15 residues. V lost 0 bases and J lost 1, with 13 bases in between. The CDR3 nucleotides are TGCAGTGCTAGAGATTACTCAAAGGGATCCTACGAGCAGTACTTC. Protein product: CSARDYSKGSYEQYF.

This clonotype has more than one count but fewer than ten. V is TRBV11-2 and J is TRBJ2-1, with TRBD1 as a possible D gene (5 bases). V was cut by 0 bases and J by 9 bases, with 15 bases left in between. CDR1 SGHAT and CDR2 FQNNGV come from the germline V gene. The CDR3 is 15 amino acids. The CDR3 nucleotides are TGTGCCAGCAGCTTAGATTCTGCAGGGTTGGGTGAGCAGTTCTTC. This translates into CASSLDSAGLGEQFF.

About this clonotype: The junction departs from germline at one end; a sequencing error may be responsible. The chain couples TRBV9 to TRBJ2-3; D is possibly TRBD2 (7 bases). The CDR3 contains 17 residues. The V gene's germline CDR1 is SGDLS and CDR2 YYNGEE. The CDR3 nucleotides are TGTGACAGCAGGGGCAAAGCACGTCGGGGGGGCACAGATACGCAGTATTTT. Translating it yields CDSRGKARRGGTDTQYF.

V gene TRBV6-1 combines with J gene TRBJ2-5, with TRBD1 matching over 7 bases. Germline lookup yields CDR1 MNHNS and CDR2 SASEGT. The V and J ends lost 4 bases and 3 bases, in that order; junction bases with no gene match: 14. The CDR3 loop spans 17 amino acids. The CDR3: CASSASVGQGVKETQYF. The CDR3 DNA follows: TGTGCCAGCAGTGCCTCGGTTGGGCAGGGGGTAAAAGAGACCCAGTACTTC.

This sequence joins TRBV14 and TRBJ2-5; D unresolved. The length of the CDR3 is 14 residues. In germline, CDR1 is SGHDN, CDR2 FVKESK. Deletions cut 1 base from V and 4 bases from J, with 10 bases between. CDR3 amino acids: CASSQGIAGETQYF. CDR3 sequence (DNA): TGTGCCAGCAGCCAAGGTATTGCCGGAGAGACCCAGTACTTC.

The chain has TRBV7-2 and TRBJ1-6; D gene uncertain. This CDR3 is 18 amino acids long. Trimming took 5 bases from V and 0 from J, leaving 17 bases between them. Germline V gene lookup returns CDR1 SGHTA and CDR2 FQGNSA. The CDR3 protein is CASSPRTSMSSYNSPLHF. In nucleotides, the CDR3 is TGTGCCAGCAGCCCAAGGACGTCCATGAGCTCCTATAATTCACCCCTCCACTTT.

This clonotype appeared a few times. The chain couples TRBV6-5 to TRBJ2-7; TRBD1 agrees at 9 bases. Germline V lookup: CDR1 MNHEY, CDR2 SVGAGI. The V segment lost 4 bases and the J segment 5 bases; nucleotides outside the gene matches: 9. The CDR3 consists of 15 residues. The DNA of the CDR3 is TGTGCCAGCAGTTCTACCGGGACAGGGTCGCACGAGCAGTACTTC. It yields the protein CASSSTGTGSHEQYF.

J is TRBJ1-5 and V is TRBV28, with D hard to call. Germline V lookup: CDR1 MDHEN, CDR2 SYDVKM. The CDR3 contains 12 residues. The V gene lost 8 bases and the J gene lost 5 bases, with 10 bases spanning the gap. The chain's CDR3 is CASLARDQPQHF. The CDR3 DNA sequence: TGTGCCAGCCTAGCGCGGGATCAGCCCCAGCATTTT.

The rearrangement joins TRBV12-3 or TRBV12-4 to TRBJ2-5; TRBD2 matches at 15 bases. V lost 4 bases and J lost 3; bases outside the gene matches: 3. This CDR3 is 16 amino acids long. CDR3 loop: CASSWTSGGAEETQYF. Written as DNA, the CDR3 is TGTGCCAGCAGTTGGACTAGCGGGGGGGCCGAAGAGACCCAGTACTTC.

This clonotype has only a few counts. This sequence joins TRBV7-9 and TRBJ2-5, with D unclear. Germline loops: CDR1 SEHNR, CDR2 FQNEAQ (reference sequence). Trimming took off 0 bases at V and 5 bases at J, with 19 bases between the two ends. CDR3 length equals 17 residues. The CDR3, as DNA: TGTGCCAGCAGCTTAGCGAGCCCAAGTCTAGGTGGGGAGACCCAGTACTTC. Its protein is CASSLASPSLGGETQYF. The full variable domain, rest sourced from reference TRBV7-9 and TRBJ2-5, is DTGVSQNPRHKITKRGQNVTFRCDPISEHNRLYWYRQTLGQGPEFLTYFQNEAQLEKSRLLSDRFSAERPKGSFSTLEIQRTEQGDSAMYLCASSLASPSLGGETQYFGPGTRLLVL.

In nucleotides, the CDR3 is TGTGCCAGCAGCCAAGGGGACGGCGGGGGCGAAAAACTGTTTTTT. This sequence encodes CASSQGDGGGEKLFF. The chain employs TRBV4-2 and TRBJ1-4; possible D gene TRBD1, 6 bases. Germline CDR1 LGHNA, CDR2 YNFKEQ. The V end lost 1 base, the J end lost 8 bases, and 14 bases lay between the germline ends. The CDR3 spans 15 residues.

This clonotype was seen ten or more times. The chain is built from TRBV11-2 and TRBJ2-3; perhaps TRBD2 as D (5 bases). With 5 bases removed from V and 4 bases from J, the gap between germline ends came to 19 bases. Germline loops: CDR1 SGHAT, CDR2 FQNNGV. This CDR3 comprises 16 residues. The DNA of the CDR3 is TGTGCCAGCAGCACTGAGGACTCATTGTTTGCAGATACGCAGTATTTT. Its protein is CASSTEDSLFADTQYF.